This T cell receptor (beta chain) was sequenced for a study of response to subunit inactivated influenza vaccine. This CDR3 spans 15 amino acids. CDR1 is SGHRS, CDR2 YFSETQ, per germline. The trim removed 6 bases at V and 0 bases at J, leaving 6 bases unmatched. The table lists this clonotype with a few counts. Using its own MiXCR run on the RT-PCR reads, TCRdb lists one record per CDR3 protein. This sample yields about 650,000 distinct CDR3 sequences, of which more than 15% are seen a single time; around 10% belongs to the top ten. The sequenced sample was PBMCs from blood, obtained 11 to 12 days after vaccination. This chain joins TRBV5-1 and TRBJ2-1, with 7 bases lining up with TRBD2. The TCR originated in a man over 45 who received an inactivated influenza vaccine. CDR3 sequence (DNA): TGCGCCAGCACCCCGGGGGGTGGCTCCTACAATGAGCAGTTCTTC. This codes for CASTPGGGSYNEQFF.